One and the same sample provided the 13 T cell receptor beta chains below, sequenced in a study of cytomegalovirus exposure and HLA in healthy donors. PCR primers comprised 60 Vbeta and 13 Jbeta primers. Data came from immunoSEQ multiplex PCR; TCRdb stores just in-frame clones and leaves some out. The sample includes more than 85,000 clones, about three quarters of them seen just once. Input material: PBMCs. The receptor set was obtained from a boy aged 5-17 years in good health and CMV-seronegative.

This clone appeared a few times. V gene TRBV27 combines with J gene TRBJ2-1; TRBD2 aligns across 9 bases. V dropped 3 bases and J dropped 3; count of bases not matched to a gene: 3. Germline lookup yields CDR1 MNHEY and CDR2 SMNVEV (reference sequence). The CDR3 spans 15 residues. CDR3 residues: CASSFEAGGYNEQFF. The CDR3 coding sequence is TGTGCCAGCAGTTTTGAAGCGGGAGGCTACAATGAGCAGTTCTTC.

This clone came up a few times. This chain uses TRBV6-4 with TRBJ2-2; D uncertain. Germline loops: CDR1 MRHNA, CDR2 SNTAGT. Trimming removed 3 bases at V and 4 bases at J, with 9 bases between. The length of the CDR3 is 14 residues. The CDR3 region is CASSEFGSTGELFF. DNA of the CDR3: TGTGCCAGCAGTGAGTTCGGGTCCACCGGGGAGCTGTTTTTT.

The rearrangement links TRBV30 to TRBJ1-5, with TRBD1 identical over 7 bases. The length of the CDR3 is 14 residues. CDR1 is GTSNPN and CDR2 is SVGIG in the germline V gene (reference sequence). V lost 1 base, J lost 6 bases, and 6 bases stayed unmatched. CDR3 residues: CAWSDNRGGQPQHF. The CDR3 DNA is TGTGCCTGGAGTGACAACAGGGGAGGTCAGCCCCAGCATTTT.

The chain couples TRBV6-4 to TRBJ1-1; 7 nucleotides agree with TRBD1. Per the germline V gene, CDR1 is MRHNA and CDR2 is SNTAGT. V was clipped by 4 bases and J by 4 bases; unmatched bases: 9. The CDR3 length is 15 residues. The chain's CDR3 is CASSARTGDGTEAFF. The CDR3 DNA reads TGTGCCAGCAGTGCGAGAACAGGGGATGGCACTGAAGCTTTCTTT.

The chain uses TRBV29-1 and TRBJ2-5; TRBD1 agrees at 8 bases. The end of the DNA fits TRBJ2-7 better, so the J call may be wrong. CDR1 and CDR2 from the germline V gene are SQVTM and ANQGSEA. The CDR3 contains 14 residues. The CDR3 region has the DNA TGCAGCGTTGAAGGCCCGGGACAGGAGTACGAGCAGTACTTC. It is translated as CSVEGPGQEYEQYF.

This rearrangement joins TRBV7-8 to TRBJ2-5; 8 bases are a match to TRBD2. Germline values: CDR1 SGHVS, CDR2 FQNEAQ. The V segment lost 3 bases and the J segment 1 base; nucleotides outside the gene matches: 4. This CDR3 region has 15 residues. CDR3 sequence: CASSLGAGGQETQYF. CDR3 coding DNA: TGTGCCAGCAGCTTGGGGGCGGGAGGCCAAGAGACCCAGTACTTC.

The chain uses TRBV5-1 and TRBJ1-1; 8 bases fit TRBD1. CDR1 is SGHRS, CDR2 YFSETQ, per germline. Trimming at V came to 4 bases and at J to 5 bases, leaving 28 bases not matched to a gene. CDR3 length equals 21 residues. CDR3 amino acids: CASSLGGGGTGLFPSRTEAFF. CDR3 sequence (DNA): TGCGCCAGCAGCCTGGGGGGAGGGGGGACAGGCCTATTCCCCAGTCGTACTGAAGCTTTCTTT.

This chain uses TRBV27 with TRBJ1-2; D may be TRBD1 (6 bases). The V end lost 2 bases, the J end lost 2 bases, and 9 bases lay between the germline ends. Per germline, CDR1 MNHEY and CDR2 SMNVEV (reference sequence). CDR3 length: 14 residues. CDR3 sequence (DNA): TGTGCCAGCAGTTTAGAGGGGGGGAACTATGGCTACACCTTC. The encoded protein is CASSLEGGNYGYTF.

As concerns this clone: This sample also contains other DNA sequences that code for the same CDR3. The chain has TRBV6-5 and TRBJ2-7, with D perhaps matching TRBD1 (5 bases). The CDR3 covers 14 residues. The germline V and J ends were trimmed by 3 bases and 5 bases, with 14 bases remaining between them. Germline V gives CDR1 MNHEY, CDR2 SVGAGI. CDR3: CASSYVRGRDEQYF. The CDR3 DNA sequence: TGTGCCAGCAGTTATGTAAGGGGTCGGGACGAGCAGTACTTC.

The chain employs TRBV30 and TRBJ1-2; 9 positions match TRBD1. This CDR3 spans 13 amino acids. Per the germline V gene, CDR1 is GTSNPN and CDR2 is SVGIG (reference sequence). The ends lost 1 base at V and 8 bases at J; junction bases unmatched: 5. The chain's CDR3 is CAWSAGTGKGYTF. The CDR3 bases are TGTGCCTGGAGTGCCGGGACAGGGAAAGGCTACACCTTC.

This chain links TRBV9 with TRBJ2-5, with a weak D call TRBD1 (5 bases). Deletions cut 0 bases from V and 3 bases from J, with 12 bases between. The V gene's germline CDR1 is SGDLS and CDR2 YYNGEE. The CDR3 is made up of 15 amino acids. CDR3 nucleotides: TGTGCCAGCAGCGTAGCAGCAGGGTGGGAAGAGACCCAGTACTTC. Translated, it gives CASSVAAGWEETQYF.

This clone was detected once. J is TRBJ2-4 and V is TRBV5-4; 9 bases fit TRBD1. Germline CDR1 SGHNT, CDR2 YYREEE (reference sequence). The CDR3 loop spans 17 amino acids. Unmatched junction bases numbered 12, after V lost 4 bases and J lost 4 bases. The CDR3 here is CASSESPGQGLKNIQYF. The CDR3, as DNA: TGTGCCAGCAGCGAGAGTCCGGGACAGGGACTAAAAAACATTCAGTACTTC.

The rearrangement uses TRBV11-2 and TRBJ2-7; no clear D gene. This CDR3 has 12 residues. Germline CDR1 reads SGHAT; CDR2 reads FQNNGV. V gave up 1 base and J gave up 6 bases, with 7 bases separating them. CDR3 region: CASSLAAVEQYF. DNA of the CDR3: TGTGCCAGCAGCTTAGCGGCGGTCGAGCAGTACTTC.